The 28 T cell receptor beta chains given below trace back to one sample, sequenced in a study of blood T cell repertoires in COVID-19. TCRdb's table, derived via immunoSEQ multiplex PCR, lists solely in-frame clones and lacks some. This sample carries about 360,000 clones, around 87% of them seen once, and the ten largest clones take roughly 3.1%. Sequenced sample: peripheral blood. These TCRs come from a human donor in a cohort sampled during active COVID-19.

The chain combines TRBV24-1 with TRBJ1-3; TRBD1 is a possible D gene (5 bases). The CDR3 has 16 amino acids. The germline V gene encodes CDR1 KGHDR and CDR2 SFDVKD. The ends were cut back, 2 bases at V and 1 base at J, with 11 bases in the middle. The CDR3 DNA follows: TGTGCCACCAGTGATTCCACGGGGGGGTCTGGAAACACCATATATTTT. Encoded protein: CATSDSTGGSGNTIYF.

The chain combines TRBV28 with TRBJ2-5; no definite D call. Germline V gives CDR1 MDHEN, CDR2 SYDVKM. V shed 8 bases and J shed 3 bases, with 19 bases lying between them. This CDR3 region has 15 residues. CDR3 region: CASSTPVARKETQYF. The CDR3 DNA is TGTGCCAGCTCCACCCCGGTAGCTCGTAAAGAGACCCAGTACTTC.

This clone came up once. The chain combines TRBV28 with TRBJ2-7; no firm D call. Germline CDR1 and CDR2: MDHEN and SYDVKM. The V end lost 2 bases, the J end lost 7 bases, and 18 bases lay between the germline ends. This CDR3 is 15 amino acids long. For the CDR3, the DNA is TGTGCCAGCAGTTTAGTTTATTCCGAGCGTGGAGAGCAGTACTTC. Its protein product is CASSLVYSERGEQYF.

The chain recombines TRBV28 with TRBJ2-2; D might be TRBD2 (7 bases). V was shortened by 3 bases and J by 0 bases, with 11 bases between the two germline ends. Germline V gene data show CDR1 as MDHEN and CDR2 as SYDVKM. This CDR3 has 16 residues. Here the CDR3 reads CASSFRGGANTGELFF. The DNA for the CDR3 is TGTGCCAGCAGTTTTCGCGGGGGCGCGAACACCGGGGAGCTGTTTTTT.

The rearrangement uses TRBV7-2 and TRBJ1-1; D not resolved. The germline gives CDR1 SGHTA, CDR2 FQGNSA. Between the trimmed V and J ends, which lost 1 base and 4 bases, there was a span of 10 bases. This CDR3 has 14 residues. The CDR3 nucleotides read TGTGCCAGCAGCTTAGTTGAGGTTGGCACTGAAGCTTTCTTT. Translation gives CASSLVEVGTEAFF.

The chain combines TRBV5-4 with TRBJ2-1; 9 bases fit TRBD2. The CDR3 has 16 residues. The germline V gene encodes CDR1 SGHNT and CDR2 YYREEE (reference sequence). The V and J ends lost 4 bases and 2 bases, in that order; junction bases with no gene match: 7. CDR3 in amino acids: CASSEGAGGPYNEQFF. The CDR3, as DNA: TGTGCCAGCAGCGAGGGGGCGGGAGGGCCCTACAATGAGCAGTTCTTC.

The chain couples TRBV9 to TRBJ2-5; maybe TRBD2 (6 bases). CDR1 and CDR2 from the germline V gene are SGDLS and YYNGEE. The CDR3 runs 16 residues. Trimming cost V 0 bases and J 1 base, with 13 bases left between them. As DNA, the CDR3 is TGTGCCAGCAGCGTAGTCCGACTAGAGCTCCAAGAGACCCAGTACTTC. Protein product: CASSVVRLELQETQYF.

This clone appeared once. The chain joins TRBV3-1 (or the pseudogene TRBV3-2) to TRBJ1-2; D not certain. The CDR3 runs 13 residues. V was shortened by 3 bases and J by 0 bases, with 5 bases between the two germline ends. Per germline, CDR1 LGHDT and CDR2 YNNKEL (reference sequence). CDR3 DNA sequence: TGTGCCAGCAGCCAGGGAGCTAACTATGGCTACACCTTC. It is translated as CASSQGANYGYTF.

The chain employs TRBV5-1 and TRBJ2-7; perhaps TRBD2 as D (5 bases). The V and J ends lost 7 bases and 5 bases respectively, with 13 bases between them. The germline V gene has CDR1 SGHRS and CDR2 YFSETQ. The CDR3 is 12 amino acids. CDR3 protein: CASSLGGHEQYF. In nucleotides, the CDR3 is TGCGCCAGCTCCCTCGGAGGCCACGAGCAGTACTTC. Filled out from reference TRBV5-1 and TRBJ2-7, the complete variable domain reads KAGVTQTPRYLIKTRGQQVTLSCSPISGHRSVSWYQQTPGQGLQFLFEYFSETQRNKGNFPGRFSGRQFSNSRSEMNVSTLELGDSALYLCASSLGGHEQYFGPGTRLTVT.

This clone was recorded once. The chain employs TRBV18 and TRBJ2-4; TRBD2 agrees at 9 bases. The CDR3 length is 14 residues. V lost 5 bases, J lost 7 bases, and 6 bases stayed unmatched. Germline values: CDR1 KGHSH, CDR2 LQKENI. CDR3 coding DNA: TGTGCCAGCTCAAACCCGGGACTAGCTAACATTCAGTACTTC. Translating gives CASSNPGLANIQYF.

This clone was recorded only once. The rearrangement joins TRBV28 to TRBJ1-4; a possible D gene is TRBD1 (5 bases). In germline, CDR1 is MDHEN, CDR2 SYDVKM. Trimming left V 6 bases short and J 14 bases short, with 13 bases between. The CDR3 consists of 11 residues. CDR3 sequence: CASSFGTKLFF. In nucleotides, the CDR3 is TGTGCCAGCAGCTTCGGGACTAAGCTGTTTTTT.

The chain carries TRBV7-9 and TRBJ1-1, with 8 bases fitting TRBD1. The CDR3 is 12 residues long. V lost 5 bases to trimming and J lost 7 bases; unmatched junction nucleotides: 3. CDR1 is SEHNR, CDR2 FQNEAQ, per germline (reference sequence). The CDR3 reads CASSPGQGEAFF. The CDR3 nucleotides read TGTGCCAGCAGCCCTGGACAGGGTGAAGCTTTCTTT.

V is TRBV3-1 (or the pseudogene TRBV3-2) and J is TRBJ2-7; D remains unclear. Trimming took 8 bases from V and 1 from J, leaving 9 bases between them. The CDR3 is 12 residues long. Germline CDR1 reads LGHDT; CDR2 reads YNNKEL (reference sequence). The DNA of the CDR3 is TGTGCCAGCGCTACCGATTCCTACGAGCAGTACTTC. Its protein is CASATDSYEQYF.

The chain has TRBV5-1 and TRBJ2-5, with TRBD2 identical over 10 bases. Looked up from germline, CDR1 is SGHRS and CDR2 is YFSETQ. This CDR3 comprises 16 residues. Unmatched junction bases numbered 7, after V lost 0 bases and J lost 5 bases. This CDR3 is CASSLDRAGGLETQYF. CDR3 nucleotides: TGCGCCAGCAGCTTGGATCGAGCGGGGGGGTTGGAGACCCAGTACTTC. The variable domain in full, completed from reference TRBV5-1 and TRBJ2-5, reads KAGVTQTPRYLIKTRGQQVTLSCSPISGHRSVSWYQQTPGQGLQFLFEYFSETQRNKGNFPGRFSGRQFSNSRSEMNVSTLELGDSALYLCASSLDRAGGLETQYFGPGTRLLVL.

The genes are TRBV6-5 and TRBJ2-3, with 7 bases identical to TRBD2. The germline V gene encodes CDR1 MNHEY and CDR2 SVGAGI. The CDR3 sequence is 14 residues long. V dropped 8 bases and J dropped 0; count of bases not matched to a gene: 5. CDR3 nucleotides: TGTGCCAGCGGGGAGGGGACTAGCACAGATACGCAGTATTTT. It yields the protein CASGEGTSTDTQYF.

This clone turned up a few times. The rearrangement uses TRBV7-6 and TRBJ2-1; D perhaps matches TRBD2 (5 bases). The V and J ends lost 3 bases and 6 bases respectively, with 15 bases between them. CDR3 length equals 15 residues. CDR1 is SGHVS, CDR2 FNYEAQ, per germline. Here the CDR3 reads CASSFLVGGINEQFF. DNA for the CDR3: TGTGCCAGCAGCTTTCTGGTAGGAGGTATCAATGAGCAGTTCTTC.

This chain links TRBV4-1 with TRBJ2-1; 10 bases agree with TRBD2. The CDR3 loop spans 16 amino acids. Trimming took 3 bases from V and 6 from J; bases not matched to a gene: 8. Per the germline V gene, CDR1 is MGHRA and CDR2 is YSYEKL. In nucleotides, the CDR3 is TGCGCCAGCAGCCACAGAGCGGGGGGGGGCTCCAATGAGCAGTTCTTC. The encoded protein is CASSHRAGGGSNEQFF.

The chain couples TRBV3-1 (or the pseudogene TRBV3-2) to TRBJ1-2, with D uncertain. CDR1 is LGHDT, CDR2 YNNKEL, per germline (reference sequence). V lost 3 bases, J lost 13 bases, and 12 bases lay in between. CDR3 length equals 11 residues. The CDR3 nucleotides are TGTGCCAGCAGCCAGGGCACGGCGAGCACCTTC. Translation: CASSQGTASTF.

This chain connects TRBV28 to TRBJ1-2, with a tentative D call TRBD1 (6 bases). The CDR3 is 13 residues long. V was cut by 1 base and J by 8 bases, with 11 bases left in between. In germline, CDR1 is MDHEN, CDR2 SYDVKM. The CDR3 DNA reads as TGTGCCAGCAGTTTATTGGGGGCGGGCGGCTACACCTTC. Translation: CASSLLGAGGYTF.

V gene TRBV6-5 combines with J gene TRBJ1-1; D gene ambiguous. The CDR3 extends over 13 amino acids. V was clipped by 7 bases and J by 7 bases, with 16 bases between them. Per germline, CDR1 MNHEY and CDR2 SVGAGI. CDR3 in amino acids: CASNLFRRDEAFF. The CDR3 DNA is TGTGCCAGCAATCTGTTTCGGAGGGATGAAGCTTTCTTT.

The rearrangement joins TRBV9 to TRBJ1-1, with D unresolved. CDR1 SGDLS and CDR2 YYNGEE come from the germline V gene. The CDR3 loop spans 14 amino acids. Deletions cut 5 bases from V and 0 bases from J, with 11 bases between. The CDR3 sequence is CASRPMRLNTEAFF. CDR3 bases: TGTGCCAGCAGACCAATGCGGTTGAACACTGAAGCTTTCTTT.

V and J are TRBV7-2 and TRBJ1-1; the match to TRBD1 covers 9 bases. J was trimmed by 2 bases and V by 5 bases; bases with no gene match: 15. The CDR3 contains 18 residues. Germline CDR1 and CDR2: SGHTA and FQGNSA. The CDR3 sequence is CASSTRTGERSANTEAFF. The DNA for the CDR3 is TGTGCCAGCAGCACCAGGACAGGGGAAAGGTCGGCAAACACTGAAGCTTTCTTT. Using reference TRBV7-2 and TRBJ1-1 for the parts outside the CDR3, the full variable domain is GAGVSQSPSNKVTEKGKDVELRCDPISGHTALYWYRQSLGQGLEFLIYFQGNSAPDKSGLPSDRFSAERTGGSVSTLTIQRTQQEDSAVYLCASSTRTGERSANTEAFFGQGTRLTVV.

This chain links TRBV10-1 with TRBJ2-1, with TRBD1 as a possible D gene (6 bases). CDR1 is WNHNN and CDR2 is SYGVQD in the germline V gene (reference sequence). This CDR3 contains 13 residues. V lost 5 bases and J lost 7, with 12 bases in between. This CDR3 is CASSTGIRNEQFF. Written as DNA, the CDR3 is TGCGCCAGCAGTACAGGGATTCGGAATGAGCAGTTCTTC.

This chain links TRBV18 with TRBJ1-5; weak D call: TRBD1 (5 bases). CDR3 length: 14 amino acids. The V end was cut by 8 bases, the J end by 7 bases, with 18 bases between. The germline V gene encodes CDR1 KGHSH and CDR2 LQKENI. This chain's CDR3 is CASTTGGAWQPQHF. In DNA form, the CDR3 reads TGTGCCAGCACGACCGGAGGGGCTTGGCAGCCCCAGCATTTT.

The chain recombines TRBV28 with TRBJ1-2, with TRBD1 matching over 9 bases. The V segment lost 5 bases and the J segment 3 bases; nucleotides outside the gene matches: 4. The CDR3 loop spans 14 amino acids. Germline CDR1 is MDHEN and CDR2 is SYDVKM. CDR3 coding DNA: TGTGCCAGCAGTCCAACAGGGGGCTACTATGGCTACACCTTC. Translating it yields CASSPTGGYYGYTF.

The chain combines TRBV24-1 with TRBJ2-3; weak D call: TRBD1 (5 bases). The CDR3 has 16 residues. Germline V gene lookup returns CDR1 KGHDR and CDR2 SFDVKD. The V end was cut by 3 bases, the J end by 1 base, with 13 bases between. CDR3 coding DNA: TGTGCCACCAGTGATCCCAGACAGTCCGGCACAGATACGCAGTATTTT. This sequence encodes CATSDPRQSGTDTQYF.

The rearrangement links TRBV11-3 to TRBJ2-3, with 13 positions matching TRBD2. CDR1 SGHNT and CDR2 YENEEA come from the germline V gene. The CDR3 length is 16 residues. V was pared by 5 bases and J by 3 bases, with 5 bases of the junction left unmatched. The CDR3 here is CASSTGLAGATDTQYF. CDR3 coding DNA: TGTGCCAGCAGCACCGGACTAGCGGGAGCAACAGATACGCAGTATTTT.

The chain uses TRBV10-3 and TRBJ2-1; 7 bases fit TRBD1. The CDR3 length is 14 residues. The V and J ends lost 2 bases and 2 bases, in that order; junction bases with no gene match: 0. Germline-derived CDR1 and CDR2 are ENHRY and SYGVKD. The CDR3 here is CAISEGTAYNEQFF. CDR3 DNA sequence: TGTGCCATCAGTGAGGGGACAGCCTACAATGAGCAGTTCTTC.